This T cell receptor beta chain emerged from a study of control samples from healthy donors and cancer patients. Clones were sequenced by immunoSEQ multiplex PCR, and TCRdb holds only the in-frame ones, with some missing. The repertoire consists of some 120,000 clones, with 80% to 90% occurring once and the leading ten covering 1.1%. Per the germline V gene, CDR1 is SGHDN and CDR2 is FVKESK. With 1 base removed from V and 6 bases from J, the gap between germline ends came to 12 bases. There are 15 residues in the CDR3. The receptor was derived from a woman between 50 and 59 years old with colorectal cancer. The rearrangement uses TRBV14 and TRBJ1-4; a weak D match, TRBD1 (5 bases). The sequenced sample consisted of PBMCs. CDR3 loop: CASSQVRVWDEKLFF. The CDR3 DNA sequence: TGTGCCAGCAGCCAAGTCAGGGTGTGGGATGAAAAACTGTTTTTT.